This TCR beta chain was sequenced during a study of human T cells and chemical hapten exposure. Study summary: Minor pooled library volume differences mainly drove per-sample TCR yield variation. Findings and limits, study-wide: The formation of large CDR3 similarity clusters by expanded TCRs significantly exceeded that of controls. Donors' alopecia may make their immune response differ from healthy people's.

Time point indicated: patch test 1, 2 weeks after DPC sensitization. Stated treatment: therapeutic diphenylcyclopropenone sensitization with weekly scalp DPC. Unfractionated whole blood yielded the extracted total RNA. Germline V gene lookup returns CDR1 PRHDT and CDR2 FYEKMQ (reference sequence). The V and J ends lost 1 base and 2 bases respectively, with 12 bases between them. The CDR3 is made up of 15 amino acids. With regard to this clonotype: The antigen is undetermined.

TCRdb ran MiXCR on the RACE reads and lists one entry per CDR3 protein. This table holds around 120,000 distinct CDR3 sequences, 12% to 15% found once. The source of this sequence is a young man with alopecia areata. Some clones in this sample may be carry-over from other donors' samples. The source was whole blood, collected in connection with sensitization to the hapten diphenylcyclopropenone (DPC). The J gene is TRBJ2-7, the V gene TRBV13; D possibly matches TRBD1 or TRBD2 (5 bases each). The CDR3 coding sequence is TGTGCCAGCAGCTTAGTGGGGGACGGAACCTACGAGCAGTACTTC. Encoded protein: CASSLVGDGTYEQYF.